One and the same sample provided the 3 T cell receptor beta chains below, sequenced in a study of blood T cell repertoires in COVID-19. TCRdb keeps only in-frame clones here, not all; method: immunoSEQ multiplex PCR. The sample includes approximately 140,000 clones, 82% of them seen just once. The material sequenced was peripheral blood. These receptors all stem from a human donor with acute or convalescent COVID-19. The donor label of this sample is uncertain.

The chain couples TRBV29-1 to TRBJ1-2; 12 bases fit TRBD1. This CDR3 spans 17 amino acids. J was trimmed by 6 bases and V by 5 bases; bases with no gene match: 16. Per germline, CDR1 SQVTM and CDR2 ANQGSEA. CDR3 in DNA: TGCAGCGTTCGAACGCCGGGACAGGGGGCGAATGTTGATGGCTACACCTTC. Amino acid sequence: CSVRTPGQGANVDGYTF.

V usage is TRBV5-1 and J usage is TRBJ2-7, with 9 bases lining up with TRBD2. The CDR3 loop spans 15 amino acids. The V gene end was trimmed by 2 bases and the J gene end by 2 bases; junction bases not matched to a gene: 5. Germline V gives CDR1 SGHRS, CDR2 YFSETQ. CDR3 nucleotides: TGCGCCAGCAGCTTAGCGGGGGGTCCAACCTACGAGCAGTACTTC. It is translated as CASSLAGGPTYEQYF. Using reference TRBV5-1 and TRBJ2-7 for the parts outside the CDR3, the full variable domain is KAGVTQTPRYLIKTRGQQVTLSCSPISGHRSVSWYQQTPGQGLQFLFEYFSETQRNKGNFPGRFSGRQFSNSRSEMNVSTLELGDSALYLCASSLAGGPTYEQYFGPGTRLTVT.

The chain has TRBV7-3 and TRBJ2-5; TRBD1 agrees at 10 bases. Per germline, CDR1 SGHTA and CDR2 FQGTGA. V shed 4 bases, J shed 5 bases, and the junction held 10 bases outside the gene matches. The CDR3 contains 16 residues. This CDR3 is CASSSLAPGQGETQYF. CDR3 bases: TGTGCCAGCAGCTCACTTGCACCGGGACAGGGGGAGACCCAGTACTTC.